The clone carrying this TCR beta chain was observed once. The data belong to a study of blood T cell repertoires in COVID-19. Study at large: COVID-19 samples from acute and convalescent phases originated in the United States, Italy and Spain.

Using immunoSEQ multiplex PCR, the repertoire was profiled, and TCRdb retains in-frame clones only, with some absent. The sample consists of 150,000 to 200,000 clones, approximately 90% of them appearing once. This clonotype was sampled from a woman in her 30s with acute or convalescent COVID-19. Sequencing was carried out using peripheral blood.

The chain's CDR3 is CATSDPVSERAFF. The CDR3 DNA is TGTGCCACCAGTGACCCCGTTTCAGAACGAGCTTTCTTT. J is TRBJ1-1 and V is TRBV24-1; unclear D gene. In germline, CDR1 is KGHDR, CDR2 SFDVKD. Between the trimmed V and J ends, which lost 4 bases and 10 bases, there was a span of 15 bases. The CDR3 consists of 13 residues.